What follows are 9 T cell receptor beta chains derived from one specimen sequenced in a study of type 1 regulatory T cells. MiXCR, run by TCRdb on the reads, gives a single entry per CDR3 protein. The data contain about 65,000 distinct CDR3 sequences, roughly 50% of them seen just once; the ten biggest clones take up about 2%. No antigen is known for these receptors. Sequenced material: cultured non-Tr1 T cells, either the whole culture or a sorted T cell fraction (not recorded which). All receptors come from a human donor in good health.

The chain joins TRBV5-6 to TRBJ2-3; D unresolved. Germline CDR1 reads SGHDT; CDR2 reads YYEEEE. The V end lost 0 bases, the J end lost 1 base, and 9 bases lay between the germline ends. The CDR3 length is 15 residues. The CDR3: CASSLVSKGTDTQYF. CDR3 coding DNA: TGTGCCAGCAGCTTGGTCTCTAAAGGCACAGATACGCAGTATTTT.

This clonotype was seen only a few times. The chain joins TRBV3-1 to TRBJ1-1; TRBD1 agrees at 7 bases. CDR1 LGHDT and CDR2 YNNKEL come from the germline V gene (reference sequence). The CDR3 totals 14 residues. With V trimmed by 0 bases and J by 7 bases, 5 bases remained unmatched. The CDR3 loop reads CASSQERGRVEAFF. In nucleotides, the CDR3 is TGTGCCAGCAGCCAAGAGAGGGGGCGAGTTGAAGCTTTCTTT.

This chain uses TRBV5-5 with TRBJ2-7, with 9 bases matching TRBD1. CDR3 size: 15 residues. CDR1 is SGHKS, CDR2 YYEKEE, per germline (reference sequence). Trimming removed 4 bases from V and 9 bases from J; junction bases left unmatched: 14. The CDR3 loop reads CASSGTGTGPLGQYF. CDR3 nucleotides: TGTGCCAGCAGCGGAACCGGGACAGGGCCTTTGGGGCAGTACTTC.

This sequence joins TRBV11-2 and TRBJ2-3; 8 positions agree with TRBD2. The CDR3 covers 15 residues. CDR1 SGHAT and CDR2 FQNNGV come from the germline V gene. The V segment lost 4 bases and the J segment 5 bases; nucleotides outside the gene matches: 8. CDR3 region: CASSSPGLGGDTQYF. CDR3 DNA: TGTGCCAGCAGCTCGCCGGGACTAGGGGGAGATACGCAGTATTTT.

The V call is TRBV7-2, the J call TRBJ2-3; 8 bases align to TRBD2. In germline, CDR1 is SGHTA, CDR2 FQGNSA. J gave up 1 base and V 2 bases, and 2 bases lay outside the gene matches. This CDR3 comprises 15 residues. CDR3 loop: CASSLWRGGTDTQYF. The CDR3 DNA reads TGTGCCAGCAGCTTATGGCGGGGGGGCACAGATACGCAGTATTTT.

The V gene is TRBV4-3, the J gene TRBJ1-6, with 7 bases that match TRBD1. Trimming took 3 bases from V and 8 from J; bases not matched to a gene: 13. The CDR3 is 17 amino acids. From germline, CDR1 is LGHNA and CDR2 YSLEER. Here the CDR3 DNA reads TGCGCCAGCAGCCAGGAGGTCTCCGGGACAGCCTATTCACCCCTCCACTTT. Protein sequence: CASSQEVSGTAYSPLHF.

The table lists this clonotype with a few counts. The chain carries TRBV11-3 and TRBJ1-3, with D possibly being TRBD1 (5 bases). Germline loops: CDR1 SGHNT, CDR2 YENEEA. Trimming left V 8 bases short and J 0 bases short, with 20 bases between. The length of the CDR3 is 17 residues. The CDR3 loop reads CASGPRQTRLSGNTIYF. As DNA, the CDR3 is TGTGCCAGCGGCCCGCGACAGACCCGACTCTCTGGAAACACCATATATTTT.

V gene TRBV2 combines with J gene TRBJ1-1, with D possibly being TRBD1 (6 bases). The length of the CDR3 is 15 residues. Germline lookup yields CDR1 SNHLY and CDR2 FYNNEI. The V gene lost 6 bases and the J gene lost 2 bases, with 16 bases spanning the gap. The CDR3 is CASRLLTQGNTEAFF. CDR3 coding DNA: TGTGCCAGCAGACTCCTAACACAGGGTAACACTGAAGCTTTCTTT.

The V gene is TRBV6-1, the J gene TRBJ1-1, with a tentative D call TRBD1 (5 bases). Germline V gene lookup returns CDR1 MNHNS and CDR2 SASEGT. This CDR3 has 13 amino acids. The V end was cut by 8 bases, the J end by 0 bases, with 10 bases between. CDR3 DNA sequence: TGTGCCAGCGGCGGACATATGAACACTGAAGCTTTCTTT. This gives the protein CASGGHMNTEAFF.